This TCR beta chain emerged from a study of shared clonotypes between healthy human individuals. Across the whole study: The study used three CD4 naive, three CD4 memory, two CD8 naive and one CD8 memory plate per donor.

Germline V gene sequence: CDR1 SGDLS, CDR2 YYNGEE. Deletions cut 3 bases from V and 2 bases from J, with 15 bases between. CDR3 length: 15 amino acids. Turning to this clone: Its target is not known.

Overall study findings and caveats: Collection of samples was limited to blood; tissue repertoires likely differ.

Sequencing was at deep level. The assay was immunoSEQ multiplex PCR, and TCRdb's table has in-frame clones only and misses some. Found here are over a million clones, roughly 95% of them singletons; the top ten hold about 1%. The rearrangement joins TRBV9 to TRBJ2-7, with D possibly TRBD1 on 6 matching bases. The sample taken for sequencing was naive CD4+ T cells sorted from blood. As to subset: CD45RA+ positively selected. This clonotype originated in a man aged 25 to 40 in good health. This CDR3 reads CASSAKGDIAYEQYF. CDR3 DNA: TGTGCCAGCAGCGCCAAGGGGGACATAGCCTACGAGCAGTACTTC. Using reference TRBV9 and TRBJ2-7 for the parts outside the CDR3, the full variable domain is DSGVTQTPKHLITATGQRVTLRCSPRSGDLSVYWYQQSLDQGLQFLIQYYNGEERAKGNILERFSAQQFPDLHSELNLSSLELGDSALYFCASSAKGDIAYEQYFGPGTRLTVT.